Detailed here is one TCR beta chain. As yet, its antigen is unknown. The data belong to a study of CD8+CD57+ T cells in acquired aplastic anemia. Background on the study: Average DNA yield from sorted CD4+ and CD8+ cells was around 3 ug. Healthy donor CD4+ cell samples had a mean of roughly 10 million reads.

TCR beta VDJ and CDR3 were profiled, and genomic DNA was the template. MiXCR, run by TCRdb on the reads, gives a single entry per CDR3 protein. The repertoire includes more than 150,000 distinct CDR3 sequences, approximately 46% of them detected once, and 2.5% to 3.5% sits in the top ten. Notes on the study in general: Researchers reported that CD8+ Simpson's diversity was not significantly different in patients versus controls. Twenty-nine sequences, all CD8+ CDR3, were shared between patients and controls.

The specimen sequenced was sorted CD4+, CD8+, or CD8+CD57+ T cells (not recorded which) from PBMCs. This clonotype was sampled from a human donor in good health.

The CDR3 reads CASSYSRDSNYGYTF. CDR3 in DNA: TGTGCCAGCAGTTACTCGAGGGACAGCAACTATGGCTACACCTTC. The chain joins TRBV12-3 or TRBV12-4 to TRBJ1-2; TRBD1 agrees at 7 bases. The length of the CDR3 is 15 residues. After removal of 4 bases from V and 2 bases from J, the junction contained 7 bases not matched to a gene.